Presented here are 19 T cell receptor beta chains from one specimen sequenced in a study of T-cell memory formation after mild COVID-19. MiXCR, run by TCRdb on the 5' RACE reads, gives a single entry per CDR3 protein. In the table there are hundreds of thousands of distinct CDR3 sequences, 15% to 20% of which are singletons. Sequencing input: PBMCs or a T cell subset sorted from them (not recorded which). All receptors derive from a man between 18 and 35 years old who had mild COVID-19 (a few samples of this study predate the infection). Cell type and time point are not known.

CDR3 sequence (DNA): TGCAGTGCTAGAGATTTCAAGGGGGCTGGAAACACCATATATTTT. Translating it yields CSARDFKGAGNTIYF. The chain employs TRBV20-1 and TRBJ1-3; D may be TRBD1 (6 bases). Germline V gene data show CDR1 as DFQATT and CDR2 as SNEGSKA (reference sequence). V was trimmed by 0 bases and J by 2 bases, leaving 11 bases between them. This CDR3 spans 15 amino acids.

This clonotype was recorded many times. The rearrangement uses TRBV9 and TRBJ1-5; TRBD1 is a possible D gene (6 bases). V dropped 4 bases and J dropped 0 bases, with 23 bases sitting between them. CDR3 length equals 19 residues. Germline V gives CDR1 SGDLS, CDR2 YYNGEE. The CDR3, as DNA: TGTGCCAGCAGCCCCCGTCCAAGGGGGAGGGGGGATAGCAATCAGCCCCAGCATTTT. Residues: CASSPRPRGRGDSNQPQHF.

This clonotype showed up just a few times. The gene calls are TRBV3-1 and TRBJ2-5; D is ambiguous. The CDR3 spans 16 residues. Germline V CDR1 and CDR2: LGHDT, YNNKEL (reference sequence). Trimming removed 6 bases at V and 0 bases at J, with 17 bases between. The DNA of the CDR3 is TGTGCCAGCAGGCATCTTTCGGGCTGGTACCAAGAGACCCAGTACTTC. Translation: CASRHLSGWYQETQYF.

The genes are TRBV6-6 and TRBJ2-7, with 10 bases aligning to TRBD2. Germline assignment: CDR1 MNHNY and CDR2 SVGAGI (reference sequence). The CDR3 spans 15 residues. V was clipped by 2 bases and J by 3 bases; unmatched bases: 4. DNA for the CDR3: TGTGCCAGCAGTTACGGCCTAGCGGGGGACTACGAGCAGTACTTC. Translation: CASSYGLAGDYEQYF.

As for this clonotype: Its ends do not fully match the called genes, so a read error is possible. The chain recombines TRBV6-2 or TRBV6-3 with TRBJ1-2; no clear D. The CDR3 consists of 15 residues. The germline V gene has CDR1 MNHEY and CDR2 SVGEGT. In DNA form, the CDR3 reads TGTGCCAGCGGTTATATGGGGAGAGGCGGCTATGGCTACACCTTC. It codes for CASGYMGRGGYGYTF.

The chain combines TRBV5-1 with TRBJ2-5, with TRBD2 matching 7 bases. CDR1 is SGHRS and CDR2 is YFSETQ in the germline V gene. With 3 bases clipped from V and 5 bases from J, the junction kept 7 bases outside the gene matches. The CDR3 covers 14 residues. The CDR3 nucleotides are TGCGCCAGCAGCTGGGGAGGGAGAAGGGAGACCCAGTACTTC. This encodes CASSWGGRRETQYF.

This clonotype was seen a handful of times. The rearrangement links TRBV5-1 to TRBJ2-3, with D perhaps given as TRBD1 or TRBD2 (5 bases each). The V and J ends lost 0 bases and 6 bases respectively, with 11 bases between them. The CDR3 is made up of 14 amino acids. Per germline, CDR1 SGHRS and CDR2 YFSETQ. CDR3: CASSLGDGQDTQYF. CDR3 in DNA: TGCGCCAGCAGCTTGGGGGACGGCCAGGATACGCAGTATTTT.

This clonotype was detected many times. The V call is TRBV7-2, the J call TRBJ1-6, with D unclear. This CDR3 is built from 15 residues. V was clipped by 5 bases and J by 7 bases, with 15 bases between them. The germline V gene encodes CDR1 SGHTA and CDR2 FQGNSA. DNA of the CDR3: TGTGCCAGCAGCGCCGGTGGGCGAAAAAATTCACCCCTCCACTTT. The encoded protein is CASSAGGRKNSPLHF.

This clonotype was found a few times. This chain uses TRBV12-3 or TRBV12-4 with TRBJ1-3; D is possibly TRBD1 (6 bases). This CDR3 region has 14 residues. The V gene lost 2 bases and the J gene lost 4 bases, with 9 bases spanning the gap. CDR3: CASSLRTAGNTIYF. In nucleotides, the CDR3 is TGTGCCAGCAGTTTAAGGACAGCAGGAAACACCATATATTTT.

This chain uses TRBV6-1 with TRBJ1-6; 7 bases match TRBD1. There are 14 residues in the CDR3. CDR1 and CDR2 from the germline V gene are MNHNS and SASEGT. Losses at the gene ends were 3 bases for V and 7 bases for J; bases not matched to a gene: 3. Here the CDR3 reads CASSDYRGNSPLHF. The DNA for the CDR3 is TGTGCCAGCAGTGACTACAGGGGAAATTCACCCCTCCACTTT.

This clonotype was found many times. The chain uses TRBV4-2 and TRBJ2-7; 9 bases line up with TRBD1. The trim removed 3 bases at V and 5 bases at J, leaving 5 bases unmatched. CDR1 is LGHNA and CDR2 is YNFKEQ in the germline V gene. CDR3 length: 14 amino acids. DNA for the CDR3: TGTGCCAGCAGCCAGGCCGGGACAGGGAACGAGCAGTACTTC. This sequence encodes CASSQAGTGNEQYF.

This chain joins TRBV7-2 and TRBJ1-2; D is unresolved. This CDR3 spans 14 amino acids. The V end was cut by 2 bases, the J end by 4 bases, with 11 bases between. From germline, CDR1 is SGHTA and CDR2 FQGNSA. CDR3 coding DNA: TGTGCCAGCAGCTTATCGGCACAGTCCTATGGCTACACCTTC. The encoded protein is CASSLSAQSYGYTF.

The chain has TRBV5-1 and TRBJ1-1; no reliable D call. From germline, CDR1 is SGHRS and CDR2 YFSETQ. Trimming stripped 5 bases from V and 4 bases from J, with 15 bases between. This CDR3 is built from 14 residues. The CDR3, as DNA: TGCGCCAGCAGAAACGTAGATCGGCTCACTGAAGCTTTCTTT. Translating it yields CASRNVDRLTEAFF.

The chain joins TRBV7-6 to TRBJ1-1, with a weak D call TRBD1 (5 bases). The CDR3 loop spans 14 amino acids. Germline loops: CDR1 SGHVS, CDR2 FNYEAQ. V dropped 4 bases and J dropped 4 bases, with 13 bases sitting between them. Here the CDR3 reads CASSSQETGTEAFF. Here the CDR3 DNA reads TGTGCCAGCAGCTCACAGGAAACGGGCACTGAAGCTTTCTTT.

V is TRBV20-1 and J is TRBJ2-2; TRBD1 agrees at 11 bases. The CDR3 extends over 18 amino acids. Germline V gene data show CDR1 as DFQATT and CDR2 as SNEGSKA (reference sequence). The junction had 13 bases not matched to a gene; V was cut back by 2 bases and J by 5 bases. The CDR3 bases are TGCAGTGCTAGAACCCAGGACAGGGGGCGCCGATTAACCGGGGAGCTGTTTTTT. It specifies CSARTQDRGRRLTGELFF.

V usage is TRBV5-1 and J usage is TRBJ2-6; D may be TRBD1 (5 bases). The CDR3 runs 13 residues. The germline V and J ends were trimmed by 4 bases and 9 bases, with 11 bases remaining between them. Germline CDR1 and CDR2: SGHRS and YFSETQ. CDR3: CASSVTANNVLTF. CDR3 sequence (DNA): TGCGCCAGCAGCGTGACAGCTAACAACGTCCTGACTTTC.

There are a few counts of this clonotype. This chain connects TRBV4-1 to TRBJ1-2, with D maybe TRBD1 (6 bases). Trimming pared 6 bases from V and 5 bases from J, leaving 19 bases between. CDR1 is MGHRA, CDR2 YSYEKL, per germline. This CDR3 is built from 15 residues. DNA for the CDR3: TGCGCCAGCAGTCCCAGGGTTGGGGGCGGATATGGCTACACCTTC. Protein sequence: CASSPRVGGGYGYTF.

The chain is built from TRBV7-2 and TRBJ2-1; D is uncertain. In germline, CDR1 is SGHTA, CDR2 FQGNSA. This CDR3 has 14 residues. V lost 1 base and J lost 0, with 4 bases in between. The CDR3 is CASSLEHSYNEQFF. The CDR3 DNA follows: TGTGCCAGCAGCTTAGAGCACTCCTACAATGAGCAGTTCTTC.

This clonotype has ten or more counts. This chain connects TRBV4-2 to TRBJ2-1; 8 bases are a match to TRBD2. The CDR3 has 16 residues. Germline loops: CDR1 LGHNA, CDR2 YNFKEQ. The V segment lost 1 base and the J segment 2 bases; nucleotides outside the gene matches: 4. CDR3 amino acids: CASSQALAVPYNEQFF. CDR3 nucleotides: TGTGCCAGCAGCCAAGCACTAGCGGTGCCCTACAATGAGCAGTTCTTC.